This TCR beta chain emerged from a study of blood T cell repertoires in COVID-19. Study details: Acute and convalescent COVID-19 samples came from the United States, Italy and Spain.

V was cut by 2 bases and J by 4 bases, with 15 bases left in between. CDR3 size: 16 residues. The germline CDR1 and CDR2 sequences are MNHEY and SMNVEV (reference sequence). Using immunoSEQ multiplex PCR, the repertoire was profiled, and TCRdb retains in-frame clones only, with some absent. The table shows approximately 330,000 clones, with over 85% occurring only once. This TCR derives from a woman aged 25-40 years who had recovered from COVID-19. Sample: PBMCs or T cells enriched from blood (not recorded which). The chain is built from TRBV27 and TRBJ1-5, with D hard to call. CDR3 nucleotides: TGTGCCAGCAGTTTAGGCGCAGGCCATACTAATCAGCCCCAGCATTTT. It yields the protein CASSLGAGHTNQPQHF.